The next 5 T cell receptor beta chains were all read from a single sample in a study of blood T cell repertoires in COVID-19. Generated by immunoSEQ multiplex PCR, the TCRdb table keeps only in-frame clones and is missing some. This sample yields 150,000 to 200,000 clones, of which over 80% are seen a single time; approximately 5.1% belongs to the top ten. Sequencing input: PBMCs or T cells enriched from blood (not recorded which). These receptors all stem from a man aged 65 to 79 who had been exposed to COVID-19.

The chain uses TRBV24-1 and TRBJ1-5; a possible D gene is TRBD1 (5 bases). Germline CDR1 is KGHDR and CDR2 is SFDVKD. V lost 3 bases, J lost 7 bases, and 15 bases lay in between. The CDR3 sequence is 15 residues long. The CDR3 sequence: CATSDAREVGQPQHF. Written as DNA, the CDR3 is TGTGCCACCAGTGATGCCAGGGAGGTTGGGCAGCCCCAGCATTTT.

This clone was counted a few times. The V gene is TRBV5-1, the J gene TRBJ2-2; TRBD2 aligns across 14 bases. Germline values: CDR1 SGHRS, CDR2 YFSETQ. The CDR3 spans 19 residues. Unmatched junction bases numbered 11, after V lost 4 bases and J lost 3 bases. CDR3 region: CASSPPLGLAGADTGELFF. CDR3 DNA sequence: TGCGCCAGCAGCCCTCCCCTGGGACTAGCGGGAGCGGACACCGGGGAGCTGTTTTTT.

The V call is TRBV5-1, the J call TRBJ1-2; 11 bases map to TRBD1. The CDR3 contains 15 residues. The germline CDR1 and CDR2 sequences are SGHRS and YFSETQ. With 4 bases clipped from V and 5 bases from J, the junction kept 7 bases outside the gene matches. This CDR3 reads CASSQPGTGGYGYTF. The CDR3 DNA sequence: TGCGCCAGCAGCCAGCCCGGGACAGGGGGTTATGGCTACACCTTC.

The chain uses TRBV9 and TRBJ1-2; 12 nucleotides agree with TRBD1. The CDR3 totals 16 residues. V lost 3 bases and J lost 8; bases outside the gene matches: 11. CDR1 is SGDLS and CDR2 is YYNGEE in the germline V gene. The CDR3 here is CASSAVPGQGAGGYTF. In DNA, the CDR3 is TGTGCCAGCAGCGCGGTCCCGGGACAGGGGGCCGGGGGCTACACCTTC.

There are a few counts of this clone. The chain combines TRBV4-3 with TRBJ2-2; maybe TRBD2 (6 bases). CDR1 and CDR2 from the germline V gene are LGHNA and YSLEER. The V gene lost 5 bases and the J gene lost 4 bases, with 20 bases spanning the gap. The CDR3 is made up of 17 amino acids. The CDR3, as DNA: TGCGCCAGCAGCGAGACTGGCGGGGTAGGCCGCACCGGGGAGCTGTTTTTT. The encoded protein is CASSETGGVGRTGELFF.